Sequencing of this TCR beta chain was carried out in a study of identical twins. Findings and limits, study-wide: Models predicted less out-of-frame TCR alpha sharing in monozygotic twins than was found.

TCRdb recomputed calls from the 5' RACE reads with MiXCR, one row per CDR3 protein. The data hold a few hundred thousand distinct CDR3 sequences, with around an eighth observed a single time. Trimming took off 1 base at V and 7 bases at J, with 14 bases between the two ends. The CDR3 is made up of 15 amino acids. Germline assignment: CDR1 SEHNR and CDR2 FQNEAQ (reference sequence). A word on this clonotype: The antigen is unknown.

Separately, the same data were catalogued under a study of yellow fever vaccine responses in identical twins.

The receptor's source is a woman between 18 and 29 years old in good health. The sample consisted of CD4+ T cells sorted from blood. This chain uses TRBV7-9 with TRBJ1-5; no definite D call. This chain's CDR3 is CASSLGVLEAQPQHF. Written as DNA, the CDR3 is TGTGCCAGCAGCTTAGGCGTGTTAGAGGCCCAGCCCCAGCATTTT.